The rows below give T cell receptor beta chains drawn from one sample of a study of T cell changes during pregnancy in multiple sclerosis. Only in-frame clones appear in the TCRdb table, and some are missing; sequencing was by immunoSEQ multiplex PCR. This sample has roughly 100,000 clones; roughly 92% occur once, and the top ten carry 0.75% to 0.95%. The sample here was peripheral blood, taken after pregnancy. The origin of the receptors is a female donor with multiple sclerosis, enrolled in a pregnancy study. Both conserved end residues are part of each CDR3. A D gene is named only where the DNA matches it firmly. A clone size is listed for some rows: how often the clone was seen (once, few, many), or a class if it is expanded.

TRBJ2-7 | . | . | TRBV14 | TGTGCCAGCAGCCAACTGGGGCGTTGGTGGCAGTACTTC | CASSQLGRWWQYF
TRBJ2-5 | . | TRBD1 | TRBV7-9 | TGTGCCAGCAGCCCCCGGGACAGGGGACGGGGGGAGACCCAGTACTTC | CASSPRDRGRGETQYF
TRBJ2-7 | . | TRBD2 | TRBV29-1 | TGCAGCGTCTGGACTAGCGGGGTCTACGAGCAGTACTTC | CSVWTSGVYEQYF
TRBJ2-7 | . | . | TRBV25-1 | TGTGCCAGCACCGAAGGGGGGGGTAGCGAGCAGTACTTC | CASTEGGGSEQYF
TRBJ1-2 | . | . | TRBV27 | TGTGCCAGCAGTTTAGGAGGGAACTATGGCTACACCTTC | CASSLGGNYGYTF
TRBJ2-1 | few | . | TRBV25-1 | TGTGCCAGCAGTGAATGGGGGGATGAGCAGTTCTTC | CASSEWGDEQFF
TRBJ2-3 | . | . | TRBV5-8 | TGTGCCAGCAGCTTGCGGTCCACAGATACGCAGTATTTT | CASSLRSTDTQYF
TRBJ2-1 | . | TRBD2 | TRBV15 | TGTGCCACCAGCAGAGCTAGCGGGAGTTTAATTGAGCAGTTCTTC | CATSRASGSLIEQFF
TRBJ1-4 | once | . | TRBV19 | TGTGCCAGTAGCCCGGGGGTAGGGCAGGTCGAAAAACTGTTTTTT | CASSPGVGQVEKLFF
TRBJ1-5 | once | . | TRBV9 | TGTGCCAGGACACGGAGGGCCAGCAATCAGCCCCAGCATTTT | CARTRRASNQPQHF
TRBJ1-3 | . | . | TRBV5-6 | TGTGCCAGCAACCTCTCGCCGGGAGGAAACACCATATATTTT | CASNLSPGGNTIYF
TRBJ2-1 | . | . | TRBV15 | TGTGCCACCAGCAGAGATCCCCTCGTGGGGCCAATTCAGTTCTTC | CATSRDPLVGPIQFF
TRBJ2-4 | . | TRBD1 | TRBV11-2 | TGTGCCAGCAGAGACCCGGGACAGGGGTACTCGAGCATTCAGTACTTC | CASRDPGQGYSSIQYF
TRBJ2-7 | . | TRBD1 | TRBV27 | TGTGCCAGCAGTTTCTTCCCAGGGGGCACCCCCTTAGGGTACGAGCAGTACTTC | CASSFFPGGTPLGYEQYF
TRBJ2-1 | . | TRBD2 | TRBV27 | TGTGCCAGCAGTCCCGGGACTAGCGCCTACAATGAGCAGTTCTTC | CASSPGTSAYNEQFF
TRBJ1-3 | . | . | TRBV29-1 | TGCAGCGTTGTGCTGGGGGGGCTCTCTGGAAACACCATATATTTT | CSVVLGGLSGNTIYF
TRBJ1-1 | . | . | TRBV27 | TGTGCCAGCAGCCTCCCTGGCCTTGAAGCTTTCTTT | CASSLPGLEAFF
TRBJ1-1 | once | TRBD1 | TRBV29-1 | TGCAGCGTTGGGGGGGCAGGGGGCACTGAAGCTTTCTTT | CSVGGAGGTEAFF
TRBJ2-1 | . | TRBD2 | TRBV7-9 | TGTGCCAGCAGCTCCGGGACTAGCGGGGGTATCAGTGAGCAGTTCTTC | CASSSGTSGGISEQFF
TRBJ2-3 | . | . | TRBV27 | TGTGCCAGCAGTCTGGTGGCGGGGCGAAGCACAGATACGCAGTATTTT | CASSLVAGRSTDTQYF
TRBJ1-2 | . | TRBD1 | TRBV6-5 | TGTGCCAGCAGGGTACAGGGGACAAACTATGGCTACACCTTC | CASRVQGTNYGYTF
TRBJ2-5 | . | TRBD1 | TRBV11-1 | TGTGCCAGCAGCCCCAGGGGGCGAAAGGACCAAGAGACCCAGTACTTC | CASSPRGRKDQETQYF
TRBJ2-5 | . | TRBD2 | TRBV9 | TGTGCCAGCAGTGGGGCCAGCGGGGGCCGCGAAGAGACCCAGTACTTC | CASSGASGGREETQYF
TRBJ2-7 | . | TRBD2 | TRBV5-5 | TGTGCCAGCAGCGGCGGGACTACCTACGAGCAGTACTTC | CASSGGTTYEQYF
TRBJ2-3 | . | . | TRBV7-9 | TGTGCCAGCAGCTTAGGCGGGCCCGCATTGGGCCATACGCAGTATTTT | CASSLGGPALGHTQYF
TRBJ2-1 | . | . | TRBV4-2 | TGTGCCAGCAGTTTCACCGCCCGGACAGTCTACAATGAGCAGTTCTTC | CASSFTARTVYNEQFF
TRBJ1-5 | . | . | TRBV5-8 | TGTGCCAGCAGCTTGAGGGGCCCTTCCGGCAATCAGCCCCAGCATTTT | CASSLRGPSGNQPQHF
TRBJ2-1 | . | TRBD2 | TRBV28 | TGTGCCAGCAACCCACTAGCGGGACTTCGGAATGAGCAGTTCTTC | CASNPLAGLRNEQFF
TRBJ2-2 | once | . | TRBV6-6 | TGTGCCAGCAGTTACCTCGACACGAACACCGGGGAGCTGTTTTTT | CASSYLDTNTGELFF
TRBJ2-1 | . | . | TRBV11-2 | TGTGCCAGCAGCTTAGTAGTCAATGAGCAGTTCTTC | CASSLVVNEQFF
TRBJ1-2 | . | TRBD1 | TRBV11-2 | TGTGCCAGCAGCTTGGAGGGACAGGTCAACTATGGCTACACCTTC | CASSLEGQVNYGYTF